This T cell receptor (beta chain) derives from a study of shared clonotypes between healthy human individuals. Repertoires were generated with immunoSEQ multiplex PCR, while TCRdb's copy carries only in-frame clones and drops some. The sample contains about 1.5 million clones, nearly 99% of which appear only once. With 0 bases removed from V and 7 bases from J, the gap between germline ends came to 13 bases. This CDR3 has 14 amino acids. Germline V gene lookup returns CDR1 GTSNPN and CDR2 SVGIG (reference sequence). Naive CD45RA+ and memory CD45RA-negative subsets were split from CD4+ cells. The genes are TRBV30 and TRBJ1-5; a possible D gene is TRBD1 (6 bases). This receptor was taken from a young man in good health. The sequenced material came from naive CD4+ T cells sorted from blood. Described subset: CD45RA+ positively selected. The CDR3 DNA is TGTGCCTGGAGTGTAGGTCAGGGGAGCCAGCCCCAGCATTTT. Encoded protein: CAWSVGQGSQPQHF. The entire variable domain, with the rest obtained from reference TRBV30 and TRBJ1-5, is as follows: SQTIHQWPATLVQPVGSPLSLECTVEGTSNPNLYWYRQAAGRGLQLLFYSVGIGQISSEVPQNLSASRPQDRQFILSSKKLLLSDSGFYLCAWSVGQGSQPQHFGDGTRLSIL.